Below, 24 T cell receptor beta chains from the same sample are listed, as sequenced in a study of blood T cell repertoires in COVID-19. The repertoire was sequenced with immunoSEQ multiplex PCR; TCRdb's copy has only in-frame clones and lacks some. The repertoire includes roughly 100,000 clones, around nine tenths of them detected once, and about 3% sits in the top ten. The sample comprised peripheral blood. All receptors derive from a human donor in a cohort sampled during active COVID-19.

The CDR3 bases are TGTGCCAGCAGCTTAGTAGGAGACTATGGCTACACCTTC. Translation gives CASSLVGDYGYTF. The V gene is TRBV11-2, the J gene TRBJ1-2; D uncertain. The V gene's germline CDR1 is SGHAT and CDR2 FQNNGV. The CDR3 is made up of 13 amino acids. V was clipped by 1 base and J by 3 bases, with 6 bases between them.

J is TRBJ1-1 and V is TRBV14, with 8 nucleotides matching TRBD1. Germline-derived CDR1 and CDR2 are SGHDN and FVKESK. Losses at the gene ends were 0 bases for V and 8 bases for J; bases not matched to a gene: 2. The CDR3 is 13 amino acids. The CDR3 region is CASSQERTGEAFF. The CDR3 bases are TGTGCCAGCAGCCAAGAAAGGACAGGGGAAGCTTTCTTT. Variable domain in full (rest from reference TRBV14 and TRBJ1-1): EAGVTQFPSHSVIEKGQTVTLRCDPISGHDNLYWYRRVMGKEIKFLLHFVKESKQDESGMPNNRFLAERTGGTYSTLKVQPAELEDSGVYFCASSQERTGEAFFGQGTRLTVV.

In this sample, this clone turned up once. V gene TRBV10-3 combines with J gene TRBJ2-3; 8 positions agree with TRBD1. The CDR3 extends over 13 amino acids. The germline CDR1 and CDR2 sequences are ENHRY and SYGVKD. Germline trimming cut 6 bases from V and 5 bases from J; bases unmatched to any gene: 4. The CDR3 DNA follows: TGTGCCATCAGCGGACAGGGAGGAGATACGCAGTATTTT. Translation: CAISGQGGDTQYF.

The chain combines TRBV6-5 with TRBJ2-1, with D hard to call. Looked up from germline, CDR1 is MNHEY and CDR2 is SVGAGI. V was shortened by 9 bases and J by 4 bases, with 13 bases between the two germline ends. The CDR3 runs 13 residues. CDR3 sequence (DNA): TGTGCCAGTCGGCGGAACGAATACAATGAGCAGTTCTTC. It translates to CASRRNEYNEQFF.

J is TRBJ2-1 and V is TRBV13; 9 bases map to TRBD2. CDR1 is PRHDT, CDR2 FYEKMQ, per germline (reference sequence). V was clipped by 2 bases and J by 2 bases; unmatched bases: 7. CDR3 length: 17 residues. The CDR3, as DNA: TGTGCCAGCAGCTTACTTGGGGGCGGGAGGGCCTACAATGAGCAGTTCTTC. Translated, it gives CASSLLGGGRAYNEQFF. The full variable domain, its missing parts supplied by reference TRBV13 and TRBJ2-1, is AAGVIQSPRHLIKEKRETATLKCYPIPRHDTVYWYQQGPGQDPQFLISFYEKMQSDKGSIPDRFSAQQFSDYHSELNMSSLELGDSALYFCASSLLGGGRAYNEQFFGPGTRLTVL.

V is TRBV5-1 and J is TRBJ1-4, with a possible D match to TRBD1 (6 bases). This CDR3 comprises 15 residues. The germline CDR1 and CDR2 sequences are SGHRS and YFSETQ. Trimming took off 4 bases at V and 2 bases at J, with 12 bases between the two ends. CDR3 sequence: CASSVNRATNEKLFF. DNA of the CDR3: TGCGCCAGCAGCGTGAACAGGGCGACTAATGAAAAACTGTTTTTT.

This clone has more than one count but fewer than ten. The chain recombines TRBV5-1 with TRBJ2-3; 7 nucleotides align to TRBD2. The V and J ends lost 7 bases and 0 bases, in that order; junction bases with no gene match: 2. The germline V gene encodes CDR1 SGHRS and CDR2 YFSETQ. The CDR3 contains 13 residues. The CDR3 DNA reads as TGCGCCAGCGGGAGGGGCAGCACAGATACGCAGTATTTT. Translating gives CASGRGSTDTQYF. Supplemented by reference TRBV5-1 and TRBJ2-3, the full variable domain reads KAGVTQTPRYLIKTRGQQVTLSCSPISGHRSVSWYQQTPGQGLQFLFEYFSETQRNKGNFPGRFSGRQFSNSRSEMNVSTLELGDSALYLCASGRGSTDTQYFGPGTRLTVL.

This chain links TRBV4-3 with TRBJ2-2; weak D call: TRBD2 (6 bases). Trimming stripped 0 bases from V and 6 bases from J, with 8 bases between. CDR1 and CDR2 from the germline V gene are LGHNA and YSLEER. The CDR3 runs 14 residues. For the CDR3, the DNA is TGCGCCAGCAGCCAAGATCGGAGGGCCGGGGAGCTGTTTTTT. Amino acids: CASSQDRRAGELFF.

V usage is TRBV6-5 and J usage is TRBJ1-4; 10 bases map to TRBD1. Trimming at V came to 5 bases and at J to 4 bases, leaving 1 base not matched to a gene. CDR1 MNHEY and CDR2 SVGAGI come from the germline V gene. The CDR3 consists of 14 residues. This chain's CDR3 is CASSRTGGNEKLFF. In nucleotides, the CDR3 is TGTGCCAGCAGTCGGACAGGGGGTAATGAAAAACTGTTTTTT.

The rearrangement uses TRBV5-1 and TRBJ1-1; 7 bases fit TRBD1. The CDR3 extends over 16 amino acids. Germline V gene sequence: CDR1 SGHRS, CDR2 YFSETQ. J was trimmed by 5 bases and V by 2 bases; bases with no gene match: 12. CDR3: CASSFGLGGIGTEAFF. The CDR3 DNA reads TGCGCCAGCAGCTTTGGCCTAGGGGGCATCGGGACTGAAGCTTTCTTT.

This clone was counted a single time. The chain employs TRBV20-1 and TRBJ1-4; D perhaps matches TRBD1 (6 bases). The CDR3 is made up of 13 amino acids. Germline V gives CDR1 DFQATT, CDR2 SNEGSKA (reference sequence). V lost 6 bases, J lost 8 bases, and 16 bases lay in between. CDR3 residues: CSASAGAREKLFF. CDR3 nucleotide sequence: TGCAGTGCCAGTGCAGGGGCGAGAGAAAAACTGTTTTTT.

The chain employs TRBV5-1 and TRBJ2-3; TRBD1 might be the D (5 bases). In germline, CDR1 is SGHRS, CDR2 YFSETQ. Trimming left V 1 base short and J 3 bases short, with 9 bases between. The CDR3 runs 14 residues. The CDR3 sequence is CASSLRQGTDTQYF. Written as DNA, the CDR3 is TGCGCCAGCAGCTTGAGGCAGGGAACAGATACGCAGTATTTT.

A single count supports this clone. The chain links TRBV11-2 to TRBJ2-7; 8 positions match TRBD2. V lost 2 bases and J lost 6; bases outside the gene matches: 9. The germline V gene encodes CDR1 SGHAT and CDR2 FQNNGV. The CDR3 extends over 15 amino acids. CDR3 sequence reads: CASSLIVGLASEQYF. CDR3 nucleotides: TGTGCCAGCAGCTTAATAGTAGGACTAGCAAGCGAGCAGTACTTC.

The chain joins TRBV5-1 to TRBJ1-2; tentative D call: TRBD1 (6 bases). Between the trimmed V and J ends, which lost 0 bases and 6 bases, there was a span of 9 bases. The CDR3 is made up of 13 amino acids. From germline, CDR1 is SGHRS and CDR2 YFSETQ. CDR3 protein: CASSLEGVDGYTF. The CDR3 coding sequence is TGCGCCAGCAGCTTGGAGGGGGTTGATGGCTACACCTTC.

The gene calls are TRBV18 and TRBJ1-3, with unresolved D. The CDR3 is made up of 15 amino acids. The germline CDR1 and CDR2 sequences are KGHSH and LQKENI. V lost 4 bases, J lost 0 bases, and 10 bases lay in between. CDR3 protein: CASSRIPSSGNTIYF. The CDR3 nucleotides read TGTGCCAGCTCACGTATCCCGAGCTCTGGAAACACCATATATTTT. The full variable domain, in which reference TRBV18 and TRBJ1-3 provide the parts outside the CDR3, is NAGVMQNPRHLVRRRGQEARLRCSPMKGHSHVYWYRQLPEEGLKFMVYLQKENIIDESGMPKERFSAEFPKEGPSILRIQQVVRGDSAAYFCASSRIPSSGNTIYFGEGSWLTVV.

As DNA, the CDR3 is TGTGCCAGTAGCGGGGGACAGCCCTTTATTTCACCCCTCCACTTT. Translating it yields CASSGGQPFISPLHF. This chain uses TRBV19 with TRBJ1-6; TRBD1 agrees at 7 bases. Trimming took 6 bases from V and 9 from J; bases not matched to a gene: 11. There are 15 residues in the CDR3. Germline V gene sequence: CDR1 LNHDA, CDR2 SQIVND (reference sequence).

The V gene is TRBV7-6, the J gene TRBJ1-1; TRBD1 agrees at 8 bases. Trimming took 5 bases from V and 4 from J; bases not matched to a gene: 3. Germline V gene lookup returns CDR1 SGHVS and CDR2 FNYEAQ. The CDR3 loop spans 13 amino acids. The CDR3 sequence is CASSITGGTEAFF. The CDR3, as DNA: TGTGCCAGCAGCATAACAGGGGGCACTGAAGCTTTCTTT.

The rearrangement links TRBV25-1 to TRBJ2-5; TRBD2 matches at 11 bases. This CDR3 contains 18 residues. The germline V gene has CDR1 MGHDK and CDR2 SYGVNS. With 1 base clipped from V and 3 bases from J, the junction kept 10 bases outside the gene matches. In DNA, the CDR3 is TGTGCCAGCAGTGAATTGGGAAGCGGACTAGCGGGCGAAGAGACCCAGTACTTC. Protein product: CASSELGSGLAGEETQYF. The full variable domain, with the rest looked up from reference TRBV25-1 and TRBJ2-5, is EADIYQTPRYLVIGTGKKITLECSQTMGHDKMYWYQQDPGMELHLIHYSYGVNSTEKGDLSSESTVSRIRTEHFPLTLESARPSHTSQYLCASSELGSGLAGEETQYFGPGTRLLVL.

The chain is built from TRBV19 and TRBJ2-7; possible D gene TRBD2, 6 bases. The CDR3 consists of 15 residues. Germline CDR1 LNHDA, CDR2 SQIVND (reference sequence). Trimming stripped 3 bases from V and 5 bases from J, with 17 bases between. This CDR3 is CASSIWIGSFDEQYF. The CDR3 coding sequence is TGTGCCAGTAGTATCTGGATCGGGAGTTTTGACGAGCAGTACTTC.

This sequence joins TRBV4-2 and TRBJ2-1; 11 bases line up with TRBD2. Trimming at V came to 4 bases and at J to 4 bases, leaving 9 bases not matched to a gene. From germline, CDR1 is LGHNA and CDR2 YNFKEQ. This CDR3 region has 17 residues. The CDR3 coding sequence is TGTGCCAGCAGCCGGAACCTCGGGACTAGCGGATACAATGAGCAGTTCTTC. Translation: CASSRNLGTSGYNEQFF.

The chain has TRBV3-1 (or the pseudogene TRBV3-2) and TRBJ2-1, with D maybe TRBD2 (6 bases). Germline CDR1 is LGHDT and CDR2 is YNNKEL (reference sequence). This CDR3 comprises 14 residues. Trimming stripped 1 base from V and 6 bases from J, with 10 bases between. In DNA form, the CDR3 reads TGTGCCAGCAGCCAAGGACTAGTCGCCAATGAGCAGTTCTTC. Translated: CASSQGLVANEQFF.

The chain carries TRBV3-1 (or the pseudogene TRBV3-2) and TRBJ2-2, with D perhaps matching TRBD1 (5 bases). With 1 base removed from V and 6 bases from J, the gap between germline ends came to 15 bases. Germline CDR1 is LGHDT and CDR2 is YNNKEL (reference sequence). The CDR3 is made up of 16 amino acids. CDR3 nucleotide sequence: TGTGCCAGCAGCCAAGGGACAACTCCCGTCCCCGGGGAGCTGTTTTTT. Translation gives CASSQGTTPVPGELFF.

The CDR3 DNA follows: TGTGCCAGCAGCAATTCGACTAGCGGGGTAGCAGAATCGGATACGCAGTATTTT. Translation: CASSNSTSGVAESDTQYF. This sequence joins TRBV21-1 and TRBJ2-3; the D segment call TRBD2 is taken from the table without a DNA check. TRBV21-1 is given as a pseudogene. The CDR3 length is 18 residues.

The chain has TRBV6-2 or TRBV6-3 and TRBJ2-7; 9 nucleotides agree with TRBD1. The CDR3 covers 15 residues. CDR1 MNHEY and CDR2 SVGEGT come from the germline V gene. Trimming cost V 2 bases and J 5 bases; bases outside gene matches: 7. The CDR3 nucleotides read TGTGCCAGCAGTTACACCGGGACAGGGAGGAACGAGCAGTACTTC. It codes for CASSYTGTGRNEQYF.